One and the same sample provided the 15 T cell receptor beta chains below, sequenced in a study of shared clonotypes between healthy human individuals (dated by TCRdb to the early 2020s). The method was the immunoSEQ multiplex PCR assay. TCRdb mirrors the immuneACCESS table, restricted to in-frame sequences. Some clones are absent from its copies; in checked studies, under half trace to an unresolved V gene, and the reason for the others is unknown. This sample holds approximately 440,000 clones; roughly 80% were observed only once. More than 10% of the sample comes from the top ten. The sequenced sample was PBMCs. The source of these receptors is a woman aged 35 to 49 in good health. Some clones in this sample may be carry-over from other donors' samples.

Details on this clone: A far larger clone is only one base removed, so a read error is likely. The chain combines TRBV5-1 with TRBJ1-1; TRBD1 matches at 9 bases. Germline values: CDR1 SGHRS, CDR2 YFSETQ. The trim removed 3 bases at V and 5 bases at J, leaving 8 bases unmatched. The CDR3 is made up of 15 amino acids. The CDR3 sequence: CASSYCRTGATEAFF. CDR3 bases: TGCGCCAGCAGCTACTGCCGGACAGGGGCTACTGAAGCTTTCTTT.

A remark on this clone: This likely reflects a read error, since a far larger clone is one base away. Other DNA sequences from this sample encode an identical CDR3 as well. The chain uses TRBV4-2 and TRBJ2-7, with a possible D match to TRBD2 (5 bases). Per germline, CDR1 LGHNA and CDR2 YNFKEQ. The CDR3 loop spans 16 amino acids. CDR3 in DNA: TGTGCTAGCAGCCAAGATCCCGGAGGTGGGTCCTACGAGCAGTACTTC. It yields the protein CASSQDPGGGSYEQYF.

The chain uses TRBV5-6 and TRBJ2-1; 8 nucleotides line up with TRBD2. Germline-derived CDR1 and CDR2 are SGHDT and YYEEEE. After removal of 7 bases from V and 6 bases from J, the junction contained 15 bases not matched to a gene. The CDR3 is 16 amino acids. This CDR3 is CASSLGREATLNEQFF. DNA of the CDR3: TGTGCCAGCTCCCTCGGGCGGGAGGCTACACTCAATGAGCAGTTCTTC. The full variable domain, rest sourced from reference TRBV5-6 and TRBJ2-1, is DAGVTQSPTHLIKTRGQQVTLRCSPKSGHDTVSWYQQALGQGPQFIFQYYEEEERQRGNFPDRFSGHQFPNYSSELNVNALLLGDSALYLCASSLGREATLNEQFFGPGTRLTVL.

V and J are TRBV28 and TRBJ2-7; 8 bases line up with TRBD2. The junction had 9 bases not matched to a gene; V was cut back by 5 bases and J by 3 bases. The length of the CDR3 is 15 residues. Germline V gene lookup returns CDR1 MDHEN and CDR2 SYDVKM. The CDR3 DNA reads as TGTGCCAGCAGTAACTACGGACTAGCTGGCTACGAGCAGTACTTC. As protein: CASSNYGLAGYEQYF.

Concerning this clone itself: One base away lies a much larger clone, so this may be a sequencing read error. This chain links TRBV28 with TRBJ2-7; a possible D gene is TRBD1 (6 bases). This CDR3 spans 15 amino acids. The germline V gene has CDR1 MDHEN and CDR2 SYDVKM. The CDR3 protein is CVSTLSIGGPYEQYF. The CDR3 DNA sequence: TGTGTCAGCACTCTATCGATTGGGGGCCCCTACGAGCAGTACTTC.

V and J are TRBV28 and TRBJ1-2, with TRBD1 as a possible D gene (6 bases). V dropped 5 bases and J dropped 7 bases, with 8 bases sitting between them. Per germline, CDR1 MDHEN and CDR2 SYDVKM. This CDR3 has 11 amino acids. The CDR3 DNA follows: TGTGCCAGCAGTAAGACAGGTGGCTACACCTTC. Translating it yields CASSKTGGYTF.

This chain links TRBV7-9 with TRBJ2-5, with 10 bases fitting TRBD1. CDR3 length: 15 residues. From germline, CDR1 is SEHNR and CDR2 FQNEAQ (reference sequence). Unmatched junction bases numbered 6, after V lost 5 bases and J lost 3 bases. CDR3 region: CASSAPGQGKETQYF. As DNA, the CDR3 is TGTGCCAGCAGCGCCCCGGGACAGGGGAAAGAGACCCAGTACTTC.

V is TRBV11-3 and J is TRBJ1-1; no clear D. Germline V gives CDR1 SGHNT, CDR2 YENEEA. CDR3 length: 13 amino acids. Trimming shortened V by 1 base and J by 11 bases, and 14 bases separated the two germline ends. CDR3 coding DNA: TGTGCCAGCAGCTTAGGATCCGCCTCTGGGGCTTTCTTT. It specifies CASSLGSASGAFF.

The V call is TRBV27, the J call TRBJ1-4; D gene unclear. CDR3 length: 12 amino acids. Trimming removed 3 bases from V and 4 bases from J, with 3 bases in between. CDR1 MNHEY and CDR2 SMNVEV come from the germline V gene (reference sequence). The CDR3 DNA follows: TGTGCCAGCAGTTTCCTTAATGAAAAACTGTTTTTT. This gives the protein CASSFLNEKLFF.

This clone was counted only a few times. The V call is TRBV25-1, the J call TRBJ1-3; TRBD1 might be the D (5 bases). Trimming pared 3 bases from V and 0 bases from J, leaving 6 bases between. Germline CDR1 reads MGHDK; CDR2 reads SYGVNS. The CDR3 extends over 14 amino acids. The CDR3, as DNA: TGTGCCAGCAGTGAGACAGCCTCTGGAAACACCATATATTTT. Protein sequence: CASSETASGNTIYF.

The chain carries TRBV5-1 and TRBJ2-2; TRBD2 might be the D (6 bases). Germline V gives CDR1 SGHRS, CDR2 YFSETQ. The V end was cut by 4 bases, the J end by 0 bases, with 13 bases between. This CDR3 has 16 amino acids. This CDR3 reads CASSPVGGTNTGELFF. CDR3 in DNA: TGCGCCAGCAGCCCGGTCGGGGGTACGAACACCGGGGAGCTGTTTTTT.

The rearrangement joins TRBV5-1 to TRBJ1-1; no clear D. V lost 7 bases to trimming and J lost 5 bases, with 18 bases between them. Looked up from germline, CDR1 is SGHRS and CDR2 is YFSETQ. This CDR3 contains 14 residues. The CDR3 sequence: CASSGVGIWTEAFF. The DNA for the CDR3 is TGCGCCAGCTCTGGGGTAGGGATATGGACTGAAGCTTTCTTT.

V and J are TRBV5-4 and TRBJ2-5, with 8 positions matching TRBD2. The CDR3 is made up of 14 amino acids. The germline gives CDR1 SGHNT, CDR2 YYREEE (reference sequence). Losses at the gene ends were 6 bases for V and 1 base for J; bases not matched to a gene: 5. The CDR3 sequence: CASTTTSAQETQYF. The CDR3 DNA follows: TGTGCCAGCACCACGACTAGCGCCCAAGAGACCCAGTACTTC.

The V and J genes are TRBV5-4 and TRBJ2-1; D is perhaps TRBD1 or TRBD2 (5 bases each). The CDR3 has 13 amino acids. Trimming took off 4 bases at V and 4 bases at J, with 9 bases between the two ends. In germline, CDR1 is SGHNT, CDR2 YYREEE (reference sequence). This CDR3 reads CASSPGPYNEQFF. CDR3 in DNA: TGTGCCAGCAGCCCGGGACCTTACAATGAGCAGTTCTTC.

This sequence joins TRBV6-1 and TRBJ2-5; a possible D gene is TRBD2 (6 bases). CDR1 is MNHNS and CDR2 is SASEGT in the germline V gene. This CDR3 contains 15 residues. The V end lost 1 base, the J end lost 4 bases, and 13 bases lay between the germline ends. CDR3 coding DNA: TGTGCCAGCAGTGAAGGTGGAGGGTCGATAGAGACCCAGTACTTC. It is translated as CASSEGGGSIETQYF.